This TCR beta chain was identified during a study of Ad26.COV2.S vaccination and SARS-CoV-2 variants. Generated by immunoSEQ multiplex PCR, the TCRdb table keeps only in-frame clones and is missing some. The sample lists some 240,000 clones, around nine tenths occurring once. Treatment given: 15 to 20 received Ad26.COV2.S at low or high dose, single or two shots; several received placebo; per-sample allocation not given. It was on day 63 after the first vaccine or placebo injection that samples were taken. Adults aged 18-55 years in Boston included the donor. The V end lost 1 base, the J end lost 3 bases, and 7 bases lay between the germline ends. Germline V gene data show CDR1 as LGHNA and CDR2 as YSLEER. This CDR3 contains 14 residues.

The sequenced sample was peripheral blood, obtained in a trial of Ad26.COV2.S vaccine versus placebo. The source is a person between 18 and 65 years old who received the Ad26.COV2.S COVID-19 vaccine or a placebo. The chain employs TRBV4-3 and TRBJ2-1; no clear D gene. CDR3 nucleotides: TGCGCCAGCAGCCAAGCGGGCAGCTACAATGAGCAGTTCTTC. This translates into CASSQAGSYNEQFF.